The entry below gives a single TCR beta chain sequence along with its context. Its matching antigen is unknown. The data are from a study of blood T cells in healthy people across ages. Primed by a sample-barcoded 5' primer and a J-beta primer mix, a second PCR proceeded for about 7 to 12 cycles. There were at least 3 million CDR3-containing paired-end reads obtained from each sample. TCRdb reprocessed the 5' RACE reads via MiXCR and lists one record per CDR3 protein. The profile shows about 1.8 million distinct CDR3 sequences, about 50% of them singletons. Trimming removed 0 bases from V and 12 bases from J; junction bases left unmatched: 10. CDR1 is DFQATT, CDR2 SNEGSKA, per germline (reference sequence). The CDR3 extends over 15 amino acids. General study findings and limits: In older individuals, TCR beta diversity per million T cells was lower, falling roughly linearly with age. Long-lived donors exceeded aged donors in naive CD4+ cells and diversity. Naive and antigen-experienced cells were not separated, limiting conclusive comparison.

The TCR was taken from a woman aged 40 to 50 in good health. The chain recombines TRBV20-1 with TRBJ2-1, with 11 bases that match TRBD2. The sequencing input was blood. The CDR3 nucleotides are TGCAGTGCTAGAGATCCACTAGCGGGGGCCCGTAGGCAGTTCTTC. It encodes CSARDPLAGARRQFF.